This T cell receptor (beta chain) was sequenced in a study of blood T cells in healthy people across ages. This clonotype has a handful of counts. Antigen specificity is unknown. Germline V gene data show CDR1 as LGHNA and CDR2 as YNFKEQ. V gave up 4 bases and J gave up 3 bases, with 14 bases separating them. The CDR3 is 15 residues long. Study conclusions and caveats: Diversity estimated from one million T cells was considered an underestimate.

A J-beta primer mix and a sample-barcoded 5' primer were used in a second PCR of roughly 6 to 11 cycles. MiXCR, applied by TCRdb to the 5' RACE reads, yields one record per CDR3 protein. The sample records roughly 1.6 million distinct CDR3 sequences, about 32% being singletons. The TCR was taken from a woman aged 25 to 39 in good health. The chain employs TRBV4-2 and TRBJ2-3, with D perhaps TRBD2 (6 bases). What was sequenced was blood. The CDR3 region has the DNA TGTGCCAGCAGCCTGACAATACTAGCAACAGATACGCAGTATTTT. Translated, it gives CASSLTILATDTQYF.